The 13 T cell receptor beta chains below all came from one sample that was sequenced in a study of Ad26.COV2.S vaccination and SARS-CoV-2 variants (dated by TCRdb to the early 2020s). Library prep was done by the immunoSEQ multiplex PCR assay. TCRdb took this table from immuneACCESS and kept in-frame rearrangements with V and J called. Such tables lack part of the clones; where checked against another copy, unresolved V genes explain under half of the gap, and the rest is unexplained. Across this sample there are about 280,000 clones, with about 87% seen only once. The ten largest make up approximately 3.3% of the sample. The treatment or condition label, read with the paper, signifies: 15 to 20 received Ad26.COV2.S at low or high dose, single or two shots; roughly five received placebo; per-sample allocation not given. For vaccine and placebo recipients, the sequenced repertoires came from samples collected on day 63 after the first injection.

The sample was peripheral blood, taken in a trial of Ad26.COV2.S vaccine versus placebo. The receptor source for this set is a person between 18 and 59 years old who received the Ad26.COV2.S COVID-19 vaccine or a placebo.

The chain carries TRBV9 and TRBJ1-3, with a possible D match to TRBD1 (6 bases). Germline V gives CDR1 SGDLS, CDR2 YYNGEE. The CDR3 sequence is 15 residues long. Trimming took 1 base from V and 0 from J, leaving 8 bases between them. The DNA for the CDR3 is TGTGCCAGCAGCGTAACAGGGCTCTCTGGAAACACCATATATTTT. Translation gives CASSVTGLSGNTIYF.

This chain links TRBV2 with TRBJ1-2; D unresolved. This CDR3 has 14 residues. Trimming removed 6 bases at V and 4 bases at J, with 15 bases between. Germline CDR1 is SNHLY and CDR2 is FYNNEI. The CDR3 bases are TGTGCCAGCAGGCCCCTGGGTCCGGGCTATGGCTACACCTTC. Amino acids: CASRPLGPGYGYTF.

A word on this clone: This sample also contains other DNA sequences that code for the same CDR3. This chain joins TRBV2 and TRBJ1-1; 8 positions match TRBD1. In germline, CDR1 is SNHLY, CDR2 FYNNEI. The CDR3 runs 14 residues. V dropped 6 bases and J dropped 0; count of bases not matched to a gene: 3. Here the CDR3 reads CASRRQGLNTEAFF. As DNA, the CDR3 is TGTGCCAGCAGACGACAGGGGTTGAACACTGAAGCTTTCTTT. Combining the CDR3 with reference TRBV2 and TRBJ1-1 gives the whole variable domain EPEVTQTPSHQVTQMGQEVILRCVPISNHLYFYWYRQILGQKVEFLVSFYNNEISEKSEIFDDQFSVERPDGSNFTLKIRSTKLEDSAMYFCASRRQGLNTEAFFGQGTRLTVV.

This chain connects TRBV4-1 to TRBJ2-2; TRBD1 is a possible D gene (6 bases). Trimming pared 0 bases from V and 4 bases from J, leaving 9 bases between. CDR1 and CDR2 from the germline V gene are MGHRA and YSYEKL. The CDR3 has 15 residues. In DNA form, the CDR3 reads TGCGCCAGCAGCCAAGAGGGGGCCCGCACCGGGGAGCTGTTTTTT. Protein sequence: CASSQEGARTGELFF.

The chain couples TRBV28 to TRBJ1-2; 9 positions match TRBD1. V trimming: 1 base; J trimming: 4 bases; junction bases outside the gene matches: 4. The CDR3 extends over 15 amino acids. Germline lookup yields CDR1 MDHEN and CDR2 SYDVKM. The CDR3 sequence is CASSLSGTGIYGYTF. The CDR3 nucleotides are TGTGCCAGCAGTTTATCCGGGACAGGGATCTATGGCTACACCTTC.

The chain couples TRBV3-1 (or the pseudogene TRBV3-2) to TRBJ2-5, with 9 nucleotides matching TRBD2. Trimming cost V 7 bases and J 5 bases; bases outside gene matches: 14. Germline V gene sequence: CDR1 LGHDT, CDR2 YNNKEL (reference sequence). The CDR3 contains 16 residues. The CDR3 is CASTRRAAGGRETQYF. In nucleotides, the CDR3 is TGTGCCAGCACCCGACGGGCAGCGGGAGGCCGGGAGACCCAGTACTTC.

The chain uses TRBV10-3 and TRBJ1-1, with 9 nucleotides matching TRBD1. Looked up from germline, CDR1 is ENHRY and CDR2 is SYGVKD. The CDR3 extends over 16 amino acids. The ends lost 0 bases at V and 4 bases at J; junction bases unmatched: 6. In DNA, the CDR3 is TGTGCCATCAGTGAGTCGGGTCTGACAGGGGGCACTGAAGCTTTCTTT. Its translation: CAISESGLTGGTEAFF.

A few counts support this clone. V is TRBV19 and J is TRBJ2-7, with 11 bases that match TRBD2. Trimming took 7 bases from V and 6 from J; bases not matched to a gene: 8. Germline lookup yields CDR1 LNHDA and CDR2 SQIVND (reference sequence). The CDR3 runs 14 residues. CDR3 in amino acids: CASTLTSGSFEQYF. The CDR3, as DNA: TGTGCCAGTACCCTTACTAGCGGGAGCTTCGAGCAGTACTTC.

This clone was counted between two and nine times. The chain uses TRBV5-4 and TRBJ1-1; TRBD1 is a possible D gene (5 bases). The CDR3 extends over 13 amino acids. Germline CDR1 is SGHNT and CDR2 is YYREEE (reference sequence). Between the trimmed V and J ends, which lost 2 bases and 8 bases, there was a span of 13 bases. The CDR3 region has the DNA TGTGCCAGCAGCTTCGGGGGACTGCCCGAAGCTTTCTTT. Amino acids: CASSFGGLPEAFF.

About this clone: The same CDR3 is also encoded by other DNA sequences in this sample. The rearrangement joins TRBV7-2 to TRBJ2-7; 7 bases agree with TRBD2. V dropped 0 bases and J dropped 1; count of bases not matched to a gene: 0. CDR1 and CDR2 (germline): SGHTA, FQGNSA. The CDR3 runs 14 residues. CDR3 sequence reads: CASSLAGGSYEQYF. The DNA for the CDR3 is TGTGCCAGCAGCTTAGCCGGGGGGTCCTACGAGCAGTACTTC.

J is TRBJ2-1 and V is TRBV5-1; TRBD2 agrees at 11 bases. The CDR3 runs 16 residues. Per germline, CDR1 SGHRS and CDR2 YFSETQ. Trimming took 4 bases from V and 0 from J; bases not matched to a gene: 3. The CDR3 sequence is CASSPSGGSSYNEQFF. CDR3 in DNA: TGCGCCAGCAGCCCTAGCGGGGGGAGCTCCTACAATGAGCAGTTCTTC. Combining the CDR3 with reference TRBV5-1 and TRBJ2-1 gives the whole variable domain KAGVTQTPRYLIKTRGQQVTLSCSPISGHRSVSWYQQTPGQGLQFLFEYFSETQRNKGNFPGRFSGRQFSNSRSEMNVSTLELGDSALYLCASSPSGGSSYNEQFFGPGTRLTVL.

This rearrangement joins TRBV5-1 to TRBJ1-5; TRBD1 aligns across 9 bases. CDR3 size: 15 residues. The V segment lost 4 bases and the J segment 3 bases; nucleotides outside the gene matches: 5. Germline V lookup: CDR1 SGHRS, CDR2 YFSETQ. Written as DNA, the CDR3 is TGCGCCAGCAGCCCCGGGACAGGGAACAATCAGCCCCAGCATTTT. It codes for CASSPGTGNNQPQHF.

This clone was found once. The chain combines TRBV9 with TRBJ1-2, with D possibly TRBD1 on 6 matching bases. The CDR3 extends over 13 amino acids. Trimming took off 3 bases at V and 7 bases at J, with 13 bases between the two ends. Germline V gives CDR1 SGDLS, CDR2 YYNGEE. The CDR3 bases are TGTGCCAGCAGCGCCACAGGGCGCGGTGGCTACACCTTC. Translation gives CASSATGRGGYTF.